One and the same sample provided the 27 T cell receptor beta chains below, sequenced in a study of blood T cell repertoires in COVID-19. Assay: immunoSEQ multiplex PCR; the TCRdb copy retains only in-frame clones and omits some. This repertoire shows approximately 280,000 clones, around 89% found once; its top ten account for about 1.8%. What was sequenced was PBMCs or T cells enriched from blood (not recorded which). These receptors were taken from a woman younger than 35 with acute COVID-19.

This chain links TRBV9 with TRBJ1-5, with 8 bases that match TRBD1. The CDR3 extends over 13 amino acids. The ends lost 4 bases at V and 4 bases at J; junction bases unmatched: 1. Germline loops: CDR1 SGDLS, CDR2 YYNGEE. CDR3 residues: CASSRTGNQPQHF. The DNA for the CDR3 is TGTGCCAGCAGCAGGACAGGGAATCAGCCCCAGCATTTT.

This rearrangement joins TRBV5-4 to TRBJ2-2; 9 bases line up with TRBD1. The ends lost 4 bases at V and 7 bases at J; junction bases unmatched: 8. Germline loops: CDR1 SGHNT, CDR2 YYREEE (reference sequence). The CDR3 length is 15 residues. In DNA form, the CDR3 reads TGTGCCAGCAGCATAACAGGGGGCGTTGTCGGGGAGCTGTTTTTT. Its protein is CASSITGGVVGELFF.

The chain links TRBV5-5 to TRBJ1-5; D remains unclear. The length of the CDR3 is 13 residues. The V and J ends lost 4 bases and 1 base respectively, with 6 bases between them. The germline V gene has CDR1 SGHKS and CDR2 YYEKEE (reference sequence). CDR3 DNA: TGTGCCAGCAGCCTCGGGAGCAATCAGCCCCAGCATTTT. Translation: CASSLGSNQPQHF.

As DNA, the CDR3 is TGTGCCAGCAGCCCCGGACAGGGGGCCAGGACAGATACGCAGTATTTT. Translation: CASSPGQGARTDTQYF. V and J are TRBV9 and TRBJ2-3, with 11 bases fitting TRBD1. V shed 4 bases and J 3 bases; nucleotides not matched to a gene: 7. The CDR3 sequence is 16 residues long. Per the germline V gene, CDR1 is SGDLS and CDR2 is YYNGEE.

The CDR3 nucleotides read TGTGCCACCAGTGACGGGGGTTTCGACACCGGGGAGCTGTTTTTT. As protein: CATSDGGFDTGELFF. J is TRBJ2-2 and V is TRBV24-1; D possibly corresponds to TRBD2 (6 bases). Trimming took off 4 bases at V and 3 bases at J, with 11 bases between the two ends. The CDR3 is 15 residues long. Germline CDR1 KGHDR, CDR2 SFDVKD.

The V gene is TRBV3-1 (or the pseudogene TRBV3-2), the J gene TRBJ2-7; D gene uncertain. The CDR3 is made up of 11 amino acids. CDR1 and CDR2 from the germline V gene are LGHDT and YNNKEL (reference sequence). V lost 4 bases to trimming and J lost 5 bases, with 6 bases between them. CDR3 in DNA: TGTGCCAGCAGCCTAGTGAACGAGCAGTACTTC. Its translation is CASSLVNEQYF.

The chain is built from TRBV30 and TRBJ2-2, with TRBD2 as a possible D gene (5 bases). Germline CDR1 and CDR2: GTSNPN and SVGIG (reference sequence). This CDR3 has 14 residues. Deletions cut 0 bases from V and 7 bases from J, with 12 bases between. The CDR3 here is CAWSVLGFGGELFF. CDR3 DNA: TGTGCCTGGAGTGTACTAGGATTTGGCGGGGAGCTGTTTTTT.

The gene calls are TRBV4-1 and TRBJ2-7; 7 nucleotides align to TRBD2. Unmatched junction bases numbered 6, after V lost 2 bases and J lost 2 bases. The CDR3 spans 15 residues. Per the germline V gene, CDR1 is MGHRA and CDR2 is YSYEKL. The DNA for the CDR3 is TGCGCCAGCAGCCAAATGAACAGCGGGACCTACGAGCAGTACTTC. This codes for CASSQMNSGTYEQYF.

This clone was seen just once. The V call is TRBV29-1, the J call TRBJ2-3; 7 bases fit TRBD2. V lost 7 bases and J lost 8; bases outside the gene matches: 12. CDR1 is SQVTM, CDR2 ANQGSEA, per germline. The CDR3 totals 13 residues. The chain's CDR3 is CSAPEDPSGTQYF. The DNA for the CDR3 is TGCAGCGCCCCCGAAGACCCTAGCGGTACGCAGTATTTT.

V and J are TRBV10-3 and TRBJ2-3; TRBD2 might be the D (5 bases). Germline CDR1 ENHRY, CDR2 SYGVKD. V was pared by 3 bases and J by 0 bases, with 10 bases between. The CDR3 totals 15 residues. CDR3 nucleotides: TGTGCCATCAGTGACGAGGGATTAAGCACAGATACGCAGTATTTT. The encoded protein is CAISDEGLSTDTQYF.

The gene calls are TRBV4-1 and TRBJ2-5, with 10 bases fitting TRBD2. The germline V gene encodes CDR1 MGHRA and CDR2 YSYEKL. CDR3 length: 16 residues. Trimming took 0 bases from V and 5 from J; bases not matched to a gene: 6. As DNA, the CDR3 is TGCGCCAGCAGCCAAGAAGAGCGGGAGGGGGGGGAGACCCAGTACTTC. Translating gives CASSQEEREGGETQYF.

The rearrangement joins TRBV3-1 (or the pseudogene TRBV3-2) to TRBJ2-3, with D uncertain. Per the germline V gene, CDR1 is LGHDT and CDR2 is YNNKEL (reference sequence). This CDR3 has 11 residues. V was shortened by 3 bases and J by 13 bases, with 11 bases between the two germline ends. The CDR3, as DNA: TGTGCCAGCAGCCAGTCGGCAGGAAAGTATTTT. Translating it yields CASSQSAGKYF.

The chain carries TRBV3-1 (or the pseudogene TRBV3-2) and TRBJ1-2, with 10 bases lining up with TRBD1. The germline gives CDR1 LGHDT, CDR2 YNNKEL (reference sequence). The CDR3 is 14 residues long. V gave up 3 bases and J gave up 7 bases; unmatched junction bases: 5. CDR3 sequence reads: CASSHTTGGRGYTF. CDR3 DNA sequence: TGTGCCAGCAGCCATACGACAGGGGGCCGTGGCTACACCTTC.

This rearrangement joins TRBV15 to TRBJ2-1; D gene uncertain. Trimming pared 3 bases from V and 6 bases from J, leaving 12 bases between. Germline V CDR1 and CDR2: LNHNV, YYDKDF (reference sequence). The CDR3 is made up of 14 amino acids. CDR3 region: CATSSLLTANEQFF. DNA of the CDR3: TGTGCCACCAGCAGTCTCTTGACTGCCAATGAGCAGTTCTTC. Full variable domain (rest looked up from reference TRBV15 and TRBJ2-1): DAMVIQNPRYQVTQFGKPVTLSCSQTLNHNVMYWYQQKSSQAPKLLFHYYDKDFNNEADTPDNFQSRRPNTSFCFLDIRSPGLGDTAMYLCATSSLLTANEQFFGPGTRLTVL.

This chain joins TRBV18 and TRBJ2-7, with D unresolved. Germline V gene sequence: CDR1 KGHSH, CDR2 LQKENI. V lost 1 base and J lost 7, with 11 bases in between. CDR3 length: 13 residues. Written as DNA, the CDR3 is TGTGCCAGCTCACCACTGGTGGGCAGTGAGCAGTACTTC. Amino acid sequence: CASSPLVGSEQYF.

V is TRBV7-2 and J is TRBJ2-5, with D possibly being TRBD2 (5 bases). CDR1 and CDR2 from the germline V gene are SGHTA and FQGNSA. V shed 4 bases and J shed 4 bases, with 13 bases lying between them. The CDR3 consists of 14 residues. The CDR3: CASSYRTPRETQYF. CDR3 coding DNA: TGTGCCAGCAGCTATCGGACTCCCAGAGAGACCCAGTACTTC. The full variable domain, in which reference TRBV7-2 and TRBJ2-5 provide the parts outside the CDR3, is GAGVSQSPSNKVTEKGKDVELRCDPISGHTALYWYRQSLGQGLEFLIYFQGNSAPDKSGLPSDRFSAERTGGSVSTLTIQRTQQEDSAVYLCASSYRTPRETQYFGPGTRLLVL.

The V and J genes are TRBV6-5 and TRBJ1-6; D is unresolved. The V gene lost 3 bases and the J gene lost 8 bases, with 11 bases spanning the gap. The CDR3 has 14 amino acids. The germline gives CDR1 MNHEY, CDR2 SVGAGI. In DNA, the CDR3 is TGTGCCAGCAGTTATTCAGGTCCGGATTCACCCCTCCACTTT. It translates to CASSYSGPDSPLHF.

The chain uses TRBV7-2 and TRBJ2-5; 9 bases agree with TRBD2. CDR1 SGHTA and CDR2 FQGNSA come from the germline V gene. The length of the CDR3 is 19 residues. With 5 bases clipped from V and 4 bases from J, the junction kept 20 bases outside the gene matches. As DNA, the CDR3 is TGTGCCAGCAGCCCGCGGACTAGCGTACCAATAATAGCAAGAGAGACCCAGTACTTC. Its translation: CASSPRTSVPIIARETQYF.

The chain couples TRBV5-4 to TRBJ2-4; TRBD1 matches at 9 bases. The CDR3 loop spans 15 amino acids. Germline loops: CDR1 SGHNT, CDR2 YYREEE (reference sequence). After removal of 2 bases from V and 4 bases from J, the junction contained 4 bases not matched to a gene. Written as DNA, the CDR3 is TGTGCCAGCAGCTTTCGGGACAGGGTAAAAAACATTCAGTACTTC. Its translation is CASSFRDRVKNIQYF.

The chain is built from TRBV4-2 and TRBJ2-2; 7 bases match TRBD1. This CDR3 is built from 16 residues. V was clipped by 4 bases and J by 1 base; unmatched bases: 6. Germline CDR1 reads LGHNA; CDR2 reads YNFKEQ. CDR3 sequence (DNA): TGTGCCAGCAGCCGAACGGGACAGATGAACACCGGGGAGCTGTTTTTT. Its translation: CASSRTGQMNTGELFF.

V and J are TRBV7-2 and TRBJ2-1, with unresolved D. Germline-derived CDR1 and CDR2 are SGHTA and FQGNSA. CDR3 length: 11 residues. The ends were cut back, 6 bases at V and 16 bases at J, with 16 bases in the middle. CDR3 amino acids: CASRPSPQVFF. CDR3 DNA: TGTGCCAGCAGGCCGAGCCCGCAGGTCTTCTTC.

This sequence joins TRBV10-2 and TRBJ1-5; no clear D. Germline V CDR1 and CDR2: WSHSY, SAAADI. This CDR3 contains 14 residues. The V end was cut by 5 bases, the J end by 7 bases, with 15 bases between. CDR3 protein: CASSYPGNSQPQHF. CDR3 in DNA: TGCGCCAGCAGTTACCCAGGAAACTCACAGCCCCAGCATTTT.

This rearrangement joins TRBV19 to TRBJ2-3; 8 bases agree with TRBD1. J gave up 4 bases and V 8 bases, and 14 bases lay outside the gene matches. CDR1 is LNHDA, CDR2 SQIVND, per germline (reference sequence). The CDR3 runs to 16 residues. This CDR3 is CASLPRTGNGADTQYF. The CDR3 DNA is TGTGCCAGTCTCCCAAGGACAGGGAATGGGGCAGATACGCAGTATTTT.

Here the CDR3 DNA reads TGCGCCAGCAGCCGAGAGTGGCTAGCGGGCAGTAATGAGCAGTTCTTC. As protein: CASSREWLAGSNEQFF. The V gene is TRBV4-3, the J gene TRBJ2-1; 8 bases align to TRBD2. V lost 4 bases to trimming and J lost 7 bases; unmatched junction nucleotides: 12. This CDR3 has 16 amino acids. Germline V gene data show CDR1 as LGHNA and CDR2 as YSLEER.

The genes are TRBV6-5 and TRBJ1-1; D ambiguous. There are 14 residues in the CDR3. From germline, CDR1 is MNHEY and CDR2 SVGAGI. The ends were cut back, 0 bases at V and 3 bases at J, with 8 bases in the middle. The CDR3 here is CASSYSRGYTEAFF. CDR3 in DNA: TGTGCCAGCAGTTACTCGAGAGGGTACACTGAAGCTTTCTTT.

This chain links TRBV5-6 with TRBJ1-1; a possible D gene is TRBD1 (6 bases). Germline V CDR1 and CDR2: SGHDT, YYEEEE. CDR3 length: 14 residues. Trimming took 4 bases from V and 1 from J, leaving 11 bases between them. CDR3 sequence (DNA): TGTGCCAGCAGCCTCCTGGGGGCGAACACTGAAGCTTTCTTT. Protein: CASSLLGANTEAFF.

The chain employs TRBV7-9 and TRBJ2-6; 8 nucleotides agree with TRBD1. Trimming cost V 4 bases and J 8 bases; bases outside gene matches: 4. This CDR3 contains 14 residues. Germline V lookup: CDR1 SEHNR, CDR2 FQNEAQ (reference sequence). This CDR3 reads CASSSDRGTNVLTF. The CDR3 nucleotides read TGTGCCAGCAGCTCCGACAGGGGAACCAACGTCCTGACTTTC.